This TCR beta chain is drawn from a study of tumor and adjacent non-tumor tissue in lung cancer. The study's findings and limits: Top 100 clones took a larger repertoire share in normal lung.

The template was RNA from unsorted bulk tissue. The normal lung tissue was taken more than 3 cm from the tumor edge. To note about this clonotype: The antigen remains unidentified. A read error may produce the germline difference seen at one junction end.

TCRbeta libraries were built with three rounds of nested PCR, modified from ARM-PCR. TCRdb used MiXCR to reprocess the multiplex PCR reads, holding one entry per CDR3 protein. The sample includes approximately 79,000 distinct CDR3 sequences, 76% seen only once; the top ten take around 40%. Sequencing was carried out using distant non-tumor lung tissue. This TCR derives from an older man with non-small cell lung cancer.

The CDR3 is CSMWGGTDTQCF. CDR3 sequence (DNA): TGCAGCATGTGGGGGGGCACAGATACGCAGTGTTTT. The chain recombines TRBV29-1 with TRBJ2-3; tentative D call: TRBD2 (7 bases). CDR3 size: 12 residues. Germline loops: CDR1 SQVTM, CDR2 ANQGSEA.